A single sample gave rise to the 15 T cell receptor beta chains below, sequenced in a study of T cell repertoires in cytomegalovirus infection. TCRdb processed the reads anew with MiXCR; each CDR3 protein has one entry. The sample lists 180,000 or so distinct CDR3 sequences, 17% occurring once. Sequencing input: CD8+ T cells from PBMCs. The receptors originated from a human donor in good health (CMV status not recorded). Some clones in this sample may be carry-over from other donors' samples.

V is TRBV9 and J is TRBJ2-1; the D gene is possibly TRBD1 (6 bases). The CDR3 runs to 13 residues. Per germline, CDR1 SGDLS and CDR2 YYNGEE. Trimming cost V 6 bases and J 9 bases, with 16 bases left between them. The CDR3 DNA reads TGTGCCAGCAACGTGCAGGGGATGGGTGAGCAGTTCTTC. This codes for CASNVQGMGEQFF.

The genes are TRBV29-1 and TRBJ1-1; tentatively, D is TRBD1 (5 bases). Germline CDR1 SQVTM, CDR2 ANQGSEA. The germline V and J ends were trimmed by 6 bases and 1 base, with 9 bases remaining between them. This CDR3 spans 12 amino acids. CDR3 DNA: TGCAGCGTGAGGCAGGGGAACACTGAAGCTTTCTTT. It translates to CSVRQGNTEAFF. The whole variable domain, remainder taken from reference TRBV29-1 and TRBJ1-1, is SAVISQKPSRDICQRGTSLTIQCQVDSQVTMMFWYRQQPGQSLTLIATANQGSEATYESGFVIDKFPISRPNLTFSTLTVSNMSPEDSSIYLCSVRQGNTEAFFGQGTRLTVV.

CDR3 region: CASSSGIGTDTQYF. CDR3 coding DNA: TGTGCCAGCAGCTCCGGGATTGGTACAGATACGCAGTATTTT. This rearrangement joins TRBV28 to TRBJ2-3, with D maybe TRBD2 (5 bases). Trimming took 6 bases from V and 3 from J, leaving 13 bases between them. Germline V gene sequence: CDR1 MDHEN, CDR2 SYDVKM. The CDR3 loop spans 14 amino acids.

The V and J genes are TRBV6-5 and TRBJ2-3; 7 positions match TRBD1. The V segment lost 2 bases and the J segment 1 base; nucleotides outside the gene matches: 0. The CDR3 spans 14 residues. Germline assignment: CDR1 MNHEY and CDR2 SVGAGI. The CDR3 DNA is TGTGCCAGCAGTTACGGGACAGGCACAGATACGCAGTATTTT. Translating gives CASSYGTGTDTQYF.

The chain couples TRBV7-9 to TRBJ2-3; D gene unclear. In germline, CDR1 is SEHNR, CDR2 FQNEAQ (reference sequence). CDR3 length: 14 amino acids. With 5 bases removed from V and 0 bases from J, the gap between germline ends came to 9 bases. CDR3 in amino acids: CASSGIPSTDTQYF. The CDR3 nucleotides are TGTGCCAGCAGCGGCATCCCTAGCACAGATACGCAGTATTTT.

This clonotype has a handful of counts. V gene TRBV7-2 combines with J gene TRBJ1-6, with D unresolved. The CDR3 has 17 residues. Looked up from germline, CDR1 is SGHTA and CDR2 is FQGNSA. Trimming pared 1 base from V and 1 base from J, leaving 11 bases between. The CDR3 spells CASSLGAGVSYNSPLHF. The CDR3 DNA reads as TGTGCCAGCAGCTTAGGGGCTGGGGTGTCCTATAATTCACCCCTCCACTTT.

In its sample, this clonotype was seen a few times. The chain carries TRBV7-9 and TRBJ1-4; 11 bases align to TRBD1. The germline V gene has CDR1 SEHNR and CDR2 FQNEAQ (reference sequence). The V segment lost 3 bases and the J segment 7 bases; nucleotides outside the gene matches: 1. The CDR3 consists of 14 residues. The CDR3 protein is CASSFGTGGEKLFF. Written as DNA, the CDR3 is TGTGCCAGCAGCTTTGGGACAGGGGGTGAAAAACTGTTTTTT.

V and J are TRBV7-6 and TRBJ2-2, with 8 nucleotides matching TRBD2. CDR3 size: 18 residues. V dropped 3 bases and J dropped 4; count of bases not matched to a gene: 13. Looked up from germline, CDR1 is SGHVS and CDR2 is FNYEAQ. CDR3 DNA sequence: TGTGCCAGCAGCTTCTTCCCCTTAGCGGGGACGGCCACCGGGGAGCTGTTTTTT. Encoded protein: CASSFFPLAGTATGELFF.

V usage is TRBV7-2 and J usage is TRBJ1-6; D is unclear. V shed 0 bases and J shed 0 bases, with 9 bases lying between them. The V gene's germline CDR1 is SGHTA and CDR2 FQGNSA. CDR3 length: 17 amino acids. The CDR3 DNA is TGTGCCAGCAGCTTAGCGGCGCCGAGCTCCTATAATTCACCCCTCCACTTT. Amino acids: CASSLAAPSSYNSPLHF.

This clonotype was seen a few times. This chain connects TRBV12-3 or TRBV12-4 to TRBJ2-3; D possibly uses TRBD1 or TRBD2 (5 bases each). The germline V and J ends were trimmed by 2 bases and 0 bases, with 12 bases remaining between them. The CDR3 extends over 16 amino acids. The CDR3 region has the DNA TGTGCCAGCAGTTTACCTGCTTGGGGGAGCACAGATACGCAGTATTTT. This codes for CASSLPAWGSTDTQYF.

This clonotype was observed a handful of times. The genes are TRBV29-1 and TRBJ1-3, with D uncertain. The CDR3 spans 14 residues. V lost 6 bases, J lost 1 base, and 13 bases lay in between. CDR1 is SQVTM and CDR2 is ANQGSEA in the germline V gene. CDR3 loop: CSVARAGSGNTIYF. CDR3 nucleotides: TGCAGCGTCGCAAGGGCTGGATCTGGAAACACCATATATTTT.

The table lists this clonotype with a few counts. The genes are TRBV6-1 and TRBJ2-3, with D perhaps being TRBD1 or TRBD2 (6 bases each). V was clipped by 8 bases and J by 4 bases, with 16 bases between them. This CDR3 region has 14 residues. CDR1 is MNHNS and CDR2 is SASEGT in the germline V gene. This CDR3 reads CASSQRGAPDTQYF. The CDR3 DNA sequence: TGTGCCAGCTCTCAGAGGGGGGCCCCAGATACGCAGTATTTT.

J is TRBJ1-1 and V is TRBV7-2; perhaps TRBD1 as D (6 bases). V lost 1 base and J 6 bases, leaving 9 bases between the germline ends. This CDR3 has 13 residues. Per the germline V gene, CDR1 is SGHTA and CDR2 is FQGNSA. The CDR3 protein is CASSLVTGPEAFF. The DNA for the CDR3 is TGTGCCAGCAGCTTAGTGACAGGCCCTGAAGCTTTCTTT.

At least ten counts were recorded for this clonotype. The chain joins TRBV7-2 to TRBJ2-7; possible D gene TRBD1, 6 bases. Trimming removed 6 bases at V and 0 bases at J, with 12 bases between. The CDR3 runs 14 residues. Germline V gene sequence: CDR1 SGHTA, CDR2 FQGNSA. The CDR3 reads CASSKTGSSYEQYF. The DNA for the CDR3 is TGTGCCAGCAGTAAAACAGGGAGCTCCTACGAGCAGTACTTC.

There are a few counts of this clonotype. The chain links TRBV10-3 to TRBJ2-3, with 7 bases matching TRBD2. CDR1 is ENHRY and CDR2 is SYGVKD in the germline V gene. V lost 0 bases, J lost 5 bases, and 14 bases stayed unmatched. The CDR3 length is 18 residues. The CDR3: CAISESGNLGGFRDTQYF. CDR3 DNA sequence: TGTGCCATCAGTGAGTCTGGTAATCTCGGGGGGTTCCGAGATACGCAGTATTTT.